This T cell receptor (beta chain) originates from a study of cytomegalovirus exposure and HLA in healthy donors. Germline values: CDR1 KGHSH, CDR2 LQKENI. With V trimmed by 0 bases and J by 8 bases, 6 bases remained unmatched. The CDR3 consists of 15 residues. In the PCR, 60 Vbeta and 13 Jbeta primers were used. Some clones are missing from TCRdb's copy, which holds only in-frame ones; the method was immunoSEQ multiplex PCR. The repertoire holds around 130,000 clones, with 70% to 90% as singletons. Sequenced: PBMCs. V and J are TRBV18 and TRBJ1-2; 10 nucleotides match TRBD1. The sequence derives from a man aged 35-49 years in good health and CMV-seronegative. This CDR3 is CASSPPMGQGRGYTF. The CDR3 coding sequence is TGTGCCAGCTCACCACCGATGGGACAGGGGCGCGGCTACACCTTC.